This T cell receptor beta chain comes out of a study of cytomegalovirus exposure and HLA in healthy donors. Per germline, CDR1 SGHTA and CDR2 FQGNSA. The CDR3 runs 13 residues. V was pared by 1 base and J by 6 bases, with 7 bases between. On this clone itself: Its cognate antigen is unknown.

Study conclusions and caveats: In a later analysis, most CMV-associated TCR beta chains appeared HLA-restricted.

PCR involved 60 Vbeta and 13 Jbeta primers. Produced via immunoSEQ multiplex PCR; TCRdb's table is partial and in-frame only. The profile covers over 120,000 clones, with roughly 77% appearing a single time and roughly 4.3% taken by the ten largest. This clonotype originated in a male donor in good health and CMV-seronegative. The specimen sequenced was PBMCs. The chain joins TRBV7-2 to TRBJ2-1; the D is unclear. CDR3 residues: CASSLDLVNEQFF. CDR3 coding DNA: TGTGCCAGCAGCTTAGATCTAGTCAATGAGCAGTTCTTC.